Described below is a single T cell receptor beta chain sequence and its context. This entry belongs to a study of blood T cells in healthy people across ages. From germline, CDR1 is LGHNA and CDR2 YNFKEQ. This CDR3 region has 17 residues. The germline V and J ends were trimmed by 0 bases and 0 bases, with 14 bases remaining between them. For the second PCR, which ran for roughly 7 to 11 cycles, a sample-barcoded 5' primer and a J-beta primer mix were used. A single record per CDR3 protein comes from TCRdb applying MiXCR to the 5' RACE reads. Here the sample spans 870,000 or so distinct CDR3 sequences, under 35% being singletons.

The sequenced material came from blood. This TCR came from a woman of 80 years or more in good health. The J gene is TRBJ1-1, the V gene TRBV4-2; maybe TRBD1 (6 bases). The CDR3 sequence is CASSQDWGGVLNTEAFF. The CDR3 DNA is TGTGCCAGCAGCCAAGATTGGGGGGGCGTCCTGAACACTGAAGCTTTCTTT.